This T cell receptor (beta chain) was captured by sequencing in a study of blood T cells in healthy people across ages. Combining a sample-barcoded 5' primer with a J-beta primer mix, a second PCR ran for roughly 6 to 12 cycles. TCRdb passed the 5' RACE reads through MiXCR, listing each CDR3 protein once. The repertoire holds about 830,000 distinct CDR3 sequences, with about 62% as singletons. V shed 1 base and J 4 bases; nucleotides not matched to a gene: 6. Looked up from germline, CDR1 is LGHNA and CDR2 is YNFKEQ. This CDR3 is built from 15 residues. Sequencing was done on a sample of blood. This TCR came from a man younger than 45 in good health. The chain joins TRBV4-2 to TRBJ2-5, with 7 bases identical to TRBD2. CDR3 bases: TGTGCCAGCAGCCAAGTGGCGGGAGTAGGAGAGACCCAGTACTTC. It translates to CASSQVAGVGETQYF.